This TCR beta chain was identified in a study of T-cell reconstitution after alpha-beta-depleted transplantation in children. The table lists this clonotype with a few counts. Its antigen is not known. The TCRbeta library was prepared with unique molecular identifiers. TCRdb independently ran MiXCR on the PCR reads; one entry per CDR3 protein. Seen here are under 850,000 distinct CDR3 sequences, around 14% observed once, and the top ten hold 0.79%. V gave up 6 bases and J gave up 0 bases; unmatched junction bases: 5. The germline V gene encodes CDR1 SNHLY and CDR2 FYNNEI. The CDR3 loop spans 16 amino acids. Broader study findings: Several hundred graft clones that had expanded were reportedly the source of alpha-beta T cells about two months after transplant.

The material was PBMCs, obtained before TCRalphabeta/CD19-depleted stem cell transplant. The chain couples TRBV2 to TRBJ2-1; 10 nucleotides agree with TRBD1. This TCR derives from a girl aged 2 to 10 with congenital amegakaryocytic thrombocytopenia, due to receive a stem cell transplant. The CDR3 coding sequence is TGTGCCAGCAGCCGGGACAGGGGAAGCTCCTACAATGAGCAGTTCTTC. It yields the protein CASSRDRGSSYNEQFF.